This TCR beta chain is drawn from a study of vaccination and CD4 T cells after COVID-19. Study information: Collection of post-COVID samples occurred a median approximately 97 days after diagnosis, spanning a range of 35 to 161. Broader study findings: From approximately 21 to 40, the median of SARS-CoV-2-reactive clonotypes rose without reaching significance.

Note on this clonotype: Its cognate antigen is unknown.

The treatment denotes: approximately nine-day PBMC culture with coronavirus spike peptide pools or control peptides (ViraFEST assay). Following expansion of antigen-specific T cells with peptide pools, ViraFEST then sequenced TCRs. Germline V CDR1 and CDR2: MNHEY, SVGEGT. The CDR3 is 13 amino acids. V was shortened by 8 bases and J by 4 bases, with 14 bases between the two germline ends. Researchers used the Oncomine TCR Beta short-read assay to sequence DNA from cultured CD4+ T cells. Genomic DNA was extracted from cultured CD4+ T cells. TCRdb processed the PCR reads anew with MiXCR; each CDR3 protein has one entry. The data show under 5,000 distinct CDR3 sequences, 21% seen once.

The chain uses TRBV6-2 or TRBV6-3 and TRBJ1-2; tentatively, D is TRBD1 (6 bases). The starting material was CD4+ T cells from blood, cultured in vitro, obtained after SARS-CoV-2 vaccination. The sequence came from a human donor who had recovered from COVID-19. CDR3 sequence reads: CASVGGFGYGYTF. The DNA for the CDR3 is TGTGCCAGCGTCGGGGGCTTCGGCTATGGCTACACCTTC.